A selection of T cell receptor beta chains follows, all from one sample in a study of metastatic and nonmetastatic thyroid tumors. TCRdb re-processed the PCR reads through MiXCR. The sample has tens of thousands of clones; about a third are singletons. The sample was tumor tissue. Receptors originate from a female donor with papillary thyroid cancer or a benign thyroid nodule (not recorded which). Some clones in this sample may be carry-over from other donors' samples. Each CDR3 is given with its conserved first and last residue. Fields, in order: clone size, D gene, J gene, V gene, CDR3 protein, CDR3 DNA. The D gene is left open where the match is weak. Only some rows state a clone size, as once, few, many or a class for expanded clones.

-	TRBD1	TRBJ2-5	TRBV11-3	CASSRDRQETQYF	TGTGCCAGCAGCCGGGACAGACAGGAGACCCAGTACTTC
few	TRBD2	TRBJ2-7	TRBV20-1	CSASPMRTSGRAGSYEQYF	TGCAGTGCTAGTCCAATGAGGACTAGCGGGAGGGCCGGTTCCTACGAGCAGTACTTC
few	-	TRBJ1-1	TRBV6-1	CASSSKTGNTEAFF	TGTGCCAGCAGTTCCAAGACAGGGAACACTGAAGCTTTCTTT
-	TRBD2	TRBJ2-1	TRBV7-3	CASSSQGLAAYNEQFF	TGTGCCAGCAGCTCTCAGGGACTAGCTGCGTACAATGAGCAGTTCTTC
-	-	TRBJ2-1	TRBV6-2/TRBV6-3	CASSYVFTPGGEQFF	TGTGCCAGCAGTTACGTTTTTACCCCAGGAGGTGAGCAGTTCTTC
-	TRBD1	TRBJ2-7	TRBV7-8	CASSTFFRDRTLDEQYF	TGTGCCAGCAGCACCTTCTTCCGGGACAGGACCCTAGACGAGCAGTACTTC
-	TRBD1	TRBJ2-3	TRBV18	CASSQGARGTDTQYF	TGTGCCAGCTCACAGGGGGCAAGGGGCACAGATACGCAGTATTTT
-	TRBD1	TRBJ1-2	TRBV11-3	CASSLVKTGSHGYTF	TGTGCCAGCAGCTTAGTTAAGACAGGGTCTCATGGCTACACCTTC
-	TRBD2	TRBJ2-1	TRBV12-5	CASGLLRLAGALLYNEQFF	TGTGCTAGTGGTTTACTTAGACTAGCGGGGGCCCTCCTTTACAATGAGCAGTTCTTC
-	TRBD1	TRBJ1-6	TRBV2	CASAQGASYNSPLHF	TGTGCCAGCGCACAGGGGGCTTCCTATAATTCACCCCTCCACTTT
few	-	TRBJ1-2	TRBV5-1	CASSLPGTVYGYTF	TGCGCCAGCAGCTTGCCAGGGACGGTGTATGGCTACACCTTC
few	TRBD2	TRBJ2-2	TRBV6-4	CASSATQTSGVTGELFF	TGTGCCAGCAGTGCTACGCAGACTAGCGGGGTTACCGGGGAGCTGTTTTTT
few	TRBD1	TRBJ1-2	TRBV6-1	CASSGIDRVNYGYTF	TGTGCCAGCAGTGGAATAGACAGGGTTAACTATGGCTACACCTTC
few	-	TRBJ1-2	TRBV7-6	CASSPGGFGYTF	TGTGCCAGCAGCCCGGGGGGGTTTGGCTACACCTTC
-	TRBD2	TRBJ2-7	TRBV4-1	CASSQDAGGSSYEQYF	TGCGCCAGCAGCCAAGATGCGGGGGGAAGCTCCTACGAGCAGTACTTC
few	TRBD2	TRBJ2-7	TRBV6-1	CASTGLAGSGEQYF	TGTGCCAGCACCGGACTAGCGGGATCAGGCGAGCAGTACTTC
few	-	TRBJ2-1	TRBV28	CASRRGRDLNEQFF	TGTGCCAGCAGGAGGGGCAGGGATCTAAATGAGCAGTTCTTC
-	-	TRBJ2-4	TRBV19	CASSIGDIQYF	TGTGCCAGTAGTATCGGGGACATTCAGTACTTC
-	TRBD2	TRBJ2-3	TRBV12-3/TRBV12-4	CASSLSGRRTDTQYF	TGTGCCAGCAGTCTTAGCGGGAGAAGAACAGATACGCAGTATTTT
few	-	TRBJ1-5	TRBV28	CASSLGSGVQPQHF	TGTGCCAGCAGTTTAGGTTCAGGGGTGCAGCCCCAGCATTTT
few	-	TRBJ2-2	TRBV6-5	CASSYLDYTGELFF	TGTGCCAGCAGTTACTTAGATTACACCGGGGAGCTGTTTTTT
few	TRBD1	TRBJ1-2	TRBV15	CATTYRGYLGANYGYTF	TGTGCCACCACCTACAGGGGCTACCTAGGAGCTAACTATGGCTACACCTTC
few	-	TRBJ1-5	TRBV12-3/TRBV12-4	CASRSQGSQPQHF	TGTGCCAGCAGGTCTCAGGGGAGTCAGCCCCAGCATTTT
-	-	TRBJ1-1	TRBV20-1	CSARDLGTEAFF	TGCAGTGCTAGAGATCTGGGCACTGAAGCTTTCTTT
-	-	TRBJ1-1	TRBV7-2	CASSPPGVPEAFF	TGTGCCAGCAGCCCTCCAGGCGTCCCTGAAGCTTTCTTT